One sample yielded the 13 T cell receptor beta chains listed below, sequenced in a study of T-cell reconstitution after alpha-beta-depleted transplantation in children. A library of TCRbeta sequences, prepared with unique molecular identifiers, was generated. One entry per CDR3 protein, called by TCRdb with MiXCR from the PCR reads. The table has around 80,000 distinct CDR3 sequences, roughly 20% seen once. Specimen: PBMCs, mostly from graft donor cells, collected 360 days after TCRalphabeta/CD19-depleted stem cell transplant. The receptors were sampled from a male patient aged 2 to 10 who had a stem cell transplant for acute lymphoblastic leukemia, so the T cells may come from the graft donor.

This clonotype was detected a few times. The chain couples TRBV6-5 to TRBJ2-1, with TRBD2 identical over 9 bases. Germline V lookup: CDR1 MNHEY, CDR2 SVGAGI. The length of the CDR3 is 16 residues. The V gene end was trimmed by 0 bases and the J gene end by 3 bases; junction bases not matched to a gene: 3. The DNA of the CDR3 is TGTGCCAGCAGTTACTCTAGCGGGAGCTTCTACAATGAGCAGTTCTTC. It encodes CASSYSSGSFYNEQFF.

In its sample, this clonotype was seen a few times. The CDR3, as DNA: TGCAGCGTTAGGACAGGGGGTTCCTACGAGCAGTACTTC. Translating it yields CSVRTGGSYEQYF. J is TRBJ2-7 and V is TRBV29-1; 10 nucleotides line up with TRBD1. CDR1 is SQVTM, CDR2 ANQGSEA, per germline. V was pared by 5 bases and J by 1 base, with 2 bases of the junction left unmatched. The CDR3 is 13 residues long.

This clonotype was recorded many times. This chain links TRBV11-2 with TRBJ2-3; 14 nucleotides match TRBD2. Germline V CDR1 and CDR2: SGHAT, FQNNGV. This CDR3 region has 16 residues. Trimming at V came to 5 bases and at J to 3 bases, leaving 4 bases not matched to a gene. CDR3 region: CASSLRLAGGTDTQYF. The CDR3 nucleotides read TGTGCCAGCAGCCTAAGACTAGCGGGAGGGACAGATACGCAGTATTTT.

In this sample, this clonotype turned up a few times. This rearrangement joins TRBV30 to TRBJ2-5; D tentatively fits TRBD1 or TRBD2 (6 bases each). From germline, CDR1 is GTSNPN and CDR2 SVGIG (reference sequence). Trimming stripped 0 bases from V and 2 bases from J, with 16 bases between. The CDR3 has 16 amino acids. The CDR3 nucleotides read TGTGCCTGGAGTGTACTCGGGGGCGCCAGACAAGAGACCCAGTACTTC. Protein: CAWSVLGGARQETQYF.

The sample holds many counts of this clonotype. One end of the junction fails to match germline, which may point to a read error. The genes are TRBV5-1 and TRBJ2-1, with D hard to call. In germline, CDR1 is SGHRS, CDR2 YFSETQ. The CDR3 sequence is 12 residues long. This CDR3 is CASSLNYHEQFF. For the CDR3, the DNA is TGCGCCAGCAGCTTGAACTACCATGAGCAGTTCTTC.

A few counts support this clonotype. This chain links TRBV20-1 with TRBJ2-4; D is ambiguous. The CDR3 loop spans 13 amino acids. Germline CDR1 and CDR2: DFQATT and SNEGSKA (reference sequence). Trimming pared 3 bases from V and 8 bases from J, leaving 14 bases between. CDR3 DNA: TGCAGTGCTAGTTATCCCCCGGTGGACATTCAGTACTTC. Amino acids: CSASYPPVDIQYF.

This clonotype was counted a few times. The chain has TRBV12-3 or TRBV12-4 and TRBJ2-7; unclear D gene. With 6 bases removed from V and 4 bases from J, the gap between germline ends came to 25 bases. This CDR3 region has 17 residues. CDR3 amino acids: CASSRERDPSERYEQYF. CDR3 in DNA: TGTGCCAGCAGCCGAGAAAGGGATCCCTCAGAGCGATACGAGCAGTACTTC.

V and J are TRBV20-1 and TRBJ1-4; unclear D gene. V was pared by 0 bases and J by 8 bases, with 19 bases between. This CDR3 has 16 amino acids. Germline CDR1 is DFQATT and CDR2 is SNEGSKA (reference sequence). CDR3 in amino acids: CSARDTAGSLYEKLFF. The CDR3 nucleotides read TGCAGTGCTAGAGATACCGCAGGATCCCTTTACGAAAAACTGTTTTTT.

This clonotype came up a few times. The genes are TRBV21-1 and TRBJ2-6; TRBD2, as called in the table, went unchecked against the DNA. TRBV21-1 constitutes a pseudogene. The CDR3 spans 22 residues. DNA of the CDR3: TGTGCCAGCAGCACCTTTAAAAAGGGGACTGCCGCGGGAAGGAAAAAGGCCAACGTCCTGACTTTC. Its translation is CASSTFKKGTAAGRKKANVLTF.

This clonotype was found many times. This chain connects TRBV3-1 to TRBJ2-5; TRBD2 agrees at 13 bases. CDR1 is LGHDT, CDR2 YNNKEL, per germline (reference sequence). V was clipped by 1 base and J by 5 bases; unmatched bases: 7. This CDR3 is 17 amino acids long. CDR3: CASSQGTSGRGGETQYF. CDR3 coding DNA: TGTGCCAGCAGCCAAGGGACTAGCGGGAGAGGGGGGGAGACCCAGTACTTC.

The V gene is TRBV5-1, the J gene TRBJ2-7, with 8 bases fitting TRBD1. J gave up 2 bases and V 4 bases, and 5 bases lay outside the gene matches. Germline assignment: CDR1 SGHRS and CDR2 YFSETQ. CDR3 size: 14 residues. The CDR3 sequence: CASSAAGQAYEQYF. CDR3 bases: TGCGCCAGCAGCGCTGCGGGACAGGCCTACGAGCAGTACTTC.

This clonotype was found once. CDR3: CASSQGGGRGSTDTQYF. The CDR3, as DNA: TGCGCCAGCAGCCAAGGGGGGGGGAGAGGGTCCACAGATACGCAGTATTTT. V gene TRBV4-1 combines with J gene TRBJ2-3; 7 bases map to TRBD2. Germline V gene sequence: CDR1 MGHRA, CDR2 YSYEKL. Losses at the gene ends were 1 base for V and 2 bases for J; bases not matched to a gene: 9. This CDR3 is built from 17 residues.

This clonotype showed up just once. The chain combines TRBV12-3 or TRBV12-4 with TRBJ1-1; 8 nucleotides line up with TRBD1. This CDR3 has 16 amino acids. The J segment lost 4 bases and the V segment lost 3 bases, leaving 10 bases of the junction unmatched. The CDR3 DNA follows: TGTGCCAGCAGTTTCTCTAGTCACGGACAGGGCACTGAAGCTTTCTTT. It codes for CASSFSSHGQGTEAFF.